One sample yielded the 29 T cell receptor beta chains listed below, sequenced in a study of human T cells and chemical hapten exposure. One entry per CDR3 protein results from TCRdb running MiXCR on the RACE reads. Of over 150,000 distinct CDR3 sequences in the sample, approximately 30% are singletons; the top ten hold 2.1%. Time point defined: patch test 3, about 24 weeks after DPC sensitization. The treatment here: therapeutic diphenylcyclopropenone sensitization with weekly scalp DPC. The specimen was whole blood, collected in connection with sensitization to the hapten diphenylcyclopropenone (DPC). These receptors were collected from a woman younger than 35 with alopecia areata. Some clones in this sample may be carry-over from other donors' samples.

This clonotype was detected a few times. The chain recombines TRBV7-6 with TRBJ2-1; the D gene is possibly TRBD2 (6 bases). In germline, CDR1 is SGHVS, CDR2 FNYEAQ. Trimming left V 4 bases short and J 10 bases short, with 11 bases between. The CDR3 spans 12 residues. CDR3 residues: CASSSTSGEQFF. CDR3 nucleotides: TGTGCCAGCAGCTCGACTAGTGGCGAGCAGTTCTTC.

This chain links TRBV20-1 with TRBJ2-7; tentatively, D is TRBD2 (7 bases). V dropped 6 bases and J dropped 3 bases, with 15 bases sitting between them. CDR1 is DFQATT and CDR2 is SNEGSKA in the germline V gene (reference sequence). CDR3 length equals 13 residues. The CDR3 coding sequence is TGCAGTGCCCGCGCGGGGGCAAACTACGAGCAGTACTTC. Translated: CSARAGANYEQYF.

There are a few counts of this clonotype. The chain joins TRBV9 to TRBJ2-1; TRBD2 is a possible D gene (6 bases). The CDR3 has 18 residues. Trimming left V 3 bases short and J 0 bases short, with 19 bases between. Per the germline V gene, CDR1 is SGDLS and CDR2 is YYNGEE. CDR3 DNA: TGTGCCAGCAGCGCCCTAAGGAGGACGGGGGACTCCTACAATGAGCAGTTCTTC. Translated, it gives CASSALRRTGDSYNEQFF.

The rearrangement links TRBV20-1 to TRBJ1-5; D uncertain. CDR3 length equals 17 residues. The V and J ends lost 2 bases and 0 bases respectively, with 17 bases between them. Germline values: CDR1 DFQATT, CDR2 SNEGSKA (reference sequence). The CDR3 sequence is CSARNKNTGNSNQPQHF. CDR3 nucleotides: TGCAGTGCTAGAAACAAAAACACTGGGAATAGCAATCAGCCCCAGCATTTT.

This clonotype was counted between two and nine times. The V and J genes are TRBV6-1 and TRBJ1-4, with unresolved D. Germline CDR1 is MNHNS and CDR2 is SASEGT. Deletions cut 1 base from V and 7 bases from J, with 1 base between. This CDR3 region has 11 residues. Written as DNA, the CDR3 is TGTGCCAGCAGTGAAGTTGAAAAACTGTTTTTT. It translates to CASSEVEKLFF.

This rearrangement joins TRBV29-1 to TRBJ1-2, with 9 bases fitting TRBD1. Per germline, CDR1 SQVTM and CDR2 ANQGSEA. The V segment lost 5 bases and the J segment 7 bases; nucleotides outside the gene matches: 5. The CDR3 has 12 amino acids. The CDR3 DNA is TGCAGCGTTTCGGGACAGGGACGTGGCTACACCTTC. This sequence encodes CSVSGQGRGYTF. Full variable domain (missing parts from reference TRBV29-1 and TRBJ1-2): SAVISQKPSRDICQRGTSLTIQCQVDSQVTMMFWYRQQPGQSLTLIATANQGSEATYESGFVIDKFPISRPNLTFSTLTVSNMSPEDSSIYLCSVSGQGRGYTFGSGTRLTVV.

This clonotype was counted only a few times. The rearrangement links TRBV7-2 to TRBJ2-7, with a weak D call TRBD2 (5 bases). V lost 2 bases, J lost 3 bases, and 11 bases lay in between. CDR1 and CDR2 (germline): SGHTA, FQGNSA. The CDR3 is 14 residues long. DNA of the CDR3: TGTGCCAGCAGCTTAACGGGGAAGGGCTACGAGCAGTACTTC. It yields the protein CASSLTGKGYEQYF. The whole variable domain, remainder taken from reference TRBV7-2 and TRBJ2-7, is GAGVSQSPSNKVTEKGKDVELRCDPISGHTALYWYRQSLGQGLEFLIYFQGNSAPDKSGLPSDRFSAERTGGSVSTLTIQRTQQEDSAVYLCASSLTGKGYEQYFGPGTRLTVT.

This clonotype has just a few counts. CDR3 sequence reads: CASSLPGQGSSGNTIYF. The CDR3 DNA is TGTGCCAGCAGCCTACCGGGACAGGGGAGCTCTGGAAACACCATATATTTT. V gene TRBV13 combines with J gene TRBJ1-3, with 10 nucleotides matching TRBD1. V dropped 5 bases and J dropped 0; count of bases not matched to a gene: 7. Germline CDR1 reads PRHDT; CDR2 reads FYEKMQ (reference sequence). This CDR3 has 17 residues.

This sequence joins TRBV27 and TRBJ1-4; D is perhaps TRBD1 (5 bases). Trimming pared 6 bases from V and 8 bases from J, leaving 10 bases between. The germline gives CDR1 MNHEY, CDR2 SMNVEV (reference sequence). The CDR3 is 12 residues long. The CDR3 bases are TGTGCCAGCAGGGGGGGGGGGGAAAAACTGTTTTTT. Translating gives CASRGGGEKLFF.

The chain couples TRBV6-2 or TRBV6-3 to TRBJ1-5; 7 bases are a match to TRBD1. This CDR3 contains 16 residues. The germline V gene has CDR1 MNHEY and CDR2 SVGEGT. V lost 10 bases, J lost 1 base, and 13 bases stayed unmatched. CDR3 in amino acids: CATTEPGGGSNQPQHF. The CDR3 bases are TGTGCCACCACGGAACCAGGGGGGGGGAGCAATCAGCCCCAGCATTTT.

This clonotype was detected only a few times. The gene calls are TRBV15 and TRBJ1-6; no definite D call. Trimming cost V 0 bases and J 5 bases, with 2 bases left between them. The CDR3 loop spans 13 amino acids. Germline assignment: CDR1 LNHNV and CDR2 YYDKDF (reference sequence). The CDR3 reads CATSRDDNSPLHF. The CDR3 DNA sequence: TGTGCCACCAGCAGAGATGATAATTCACCCCTCCACTTT.

CDR3 coding DNA: TGTGCCAGCAGCTTGTGGAGTCGTGGGGCTTACAATGAGCAGTTCTTC. This codes for CASSLWSRGAYNEQFF. V gene TRBV5-6 combines with J gene TRBJ2-1; perhaps TRBD1 as D (5 bases). CDR1 and CDR2 from the germline V gene are SGHDT and YYEEEE. V lost 1 base and J lost 4, with 15 bases in between. This CDR3 region has 16 residues.

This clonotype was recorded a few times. The DNA of the CDR3 is TGTGCCAGCAGTTATTTGGGGCTGAATGGCTACACCTTC. Translation: CASSYLGLNGYTF. The chain uses TRBV6-2 or TRBV6-3 and TRBJ1-2, with a possible D match to TRBD1 (5 bases). The CDR3 is 13 amino acids. V was trimmed by 3 bases and J by 6 bases, leaving 11 bases between them. CDR1 and CDR2 (germline): MNHEY, SVGEGT.

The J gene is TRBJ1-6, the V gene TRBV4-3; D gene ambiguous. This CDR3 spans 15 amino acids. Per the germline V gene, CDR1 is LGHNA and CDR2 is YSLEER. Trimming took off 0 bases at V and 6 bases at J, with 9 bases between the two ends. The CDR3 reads CASSQDGPINSPLHF. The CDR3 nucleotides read TGCGCCAGCAGCCAAGACGGACCGATTAATTCACCCCTCCACTTT.

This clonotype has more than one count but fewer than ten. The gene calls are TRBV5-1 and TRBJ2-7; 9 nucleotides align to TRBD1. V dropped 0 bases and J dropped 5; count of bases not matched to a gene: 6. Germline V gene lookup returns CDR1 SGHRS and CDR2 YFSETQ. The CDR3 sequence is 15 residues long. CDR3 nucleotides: TGCGCCAGCAGCTTGGTTACAGGGGGCGAGGACGAGCAGTACTTC. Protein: CASSLVTGGEDEQYF.

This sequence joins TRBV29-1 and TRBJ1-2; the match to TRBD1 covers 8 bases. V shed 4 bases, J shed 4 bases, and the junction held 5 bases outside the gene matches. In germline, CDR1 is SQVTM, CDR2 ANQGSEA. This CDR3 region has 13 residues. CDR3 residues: CSVGTGNVYGYTF. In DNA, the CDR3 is TGCAGCGTTGGGACAGGGAACGTCTATGGCTACACCTTC.

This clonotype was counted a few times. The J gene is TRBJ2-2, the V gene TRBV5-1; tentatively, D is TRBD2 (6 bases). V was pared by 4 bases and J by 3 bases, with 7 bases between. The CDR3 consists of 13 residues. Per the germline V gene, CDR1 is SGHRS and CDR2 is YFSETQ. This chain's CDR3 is CASSRRDTGELFF. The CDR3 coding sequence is TGCGCCAGCAGCCGGAGGGACACCGGGGAGCTGTTTTTT.

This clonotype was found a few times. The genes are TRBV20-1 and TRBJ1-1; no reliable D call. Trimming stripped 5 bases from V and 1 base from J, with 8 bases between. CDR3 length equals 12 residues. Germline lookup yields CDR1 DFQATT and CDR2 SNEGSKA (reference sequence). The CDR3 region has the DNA TGCAGTGCTCAAAAGCGGAACACTGAAGCTTTCTTT. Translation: CSAQKRNTEAFF.

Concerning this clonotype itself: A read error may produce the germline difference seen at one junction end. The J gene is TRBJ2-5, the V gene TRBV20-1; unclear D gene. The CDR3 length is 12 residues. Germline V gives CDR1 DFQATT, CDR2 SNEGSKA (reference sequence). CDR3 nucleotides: TGCAGTGCTAGAGGGGCCCAAGGGACCCAGTACTTC. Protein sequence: CSARGAQGTQYF.

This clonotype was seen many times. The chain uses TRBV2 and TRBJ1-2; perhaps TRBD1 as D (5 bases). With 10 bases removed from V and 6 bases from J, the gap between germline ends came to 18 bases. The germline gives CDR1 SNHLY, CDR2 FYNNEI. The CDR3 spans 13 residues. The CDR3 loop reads CATRQMGRDGYTF. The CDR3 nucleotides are TGTGCCACCAGACAGATGGGTAGGGATGGCTACACCTTC.

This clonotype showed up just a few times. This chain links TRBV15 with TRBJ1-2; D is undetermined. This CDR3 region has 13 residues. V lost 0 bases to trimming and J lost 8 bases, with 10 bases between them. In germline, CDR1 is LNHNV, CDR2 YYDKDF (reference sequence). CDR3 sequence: CATSRDRRSGYTF. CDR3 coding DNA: TGTGCCACCAGCAGAGACAGAAGGAGCGGCTACACCTTC. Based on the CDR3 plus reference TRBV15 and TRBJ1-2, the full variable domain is DAMVIQNPRYQVTQFGKPVTLSCSQTLNHNVMYWYQQKSSQAPKLLFHYYDKDFNNEADTPDNFQSRRPNTSFCFLDIRSPGLGDTAMYLCATSRDRRSGYTFGSGTRLTVV.

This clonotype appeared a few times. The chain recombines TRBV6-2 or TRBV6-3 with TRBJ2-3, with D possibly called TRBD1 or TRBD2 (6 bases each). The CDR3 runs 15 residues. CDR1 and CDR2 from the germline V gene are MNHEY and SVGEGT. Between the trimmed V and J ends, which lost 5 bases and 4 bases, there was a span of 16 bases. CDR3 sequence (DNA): TGTGCCAGCAGTCCGGGGGTAGCAGGGGCAGATACGCAGTATTTT. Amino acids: CASSPGVAGADTQYF.

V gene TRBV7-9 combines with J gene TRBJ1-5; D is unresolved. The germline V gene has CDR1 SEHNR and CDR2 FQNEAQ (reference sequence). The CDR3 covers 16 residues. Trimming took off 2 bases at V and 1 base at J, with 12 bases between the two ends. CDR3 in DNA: TGTGCCAGCAGCTTAAACTGGGGTGGGAGCAATCAGCCCCAGCATTTT. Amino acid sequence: CASSLNWGGSNQPQHF. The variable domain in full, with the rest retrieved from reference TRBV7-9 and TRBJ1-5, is DTGVSQNPRHKITKRGQNVTFRCDPISEHNRLYWYRQTLGQGPEFLTYFQNEAQLEKSRLLSDRFSAERPKGSFSTLEIQRTEQGDSAMYLCASSLNWGGSNQPQHFGDGTRLSIL.

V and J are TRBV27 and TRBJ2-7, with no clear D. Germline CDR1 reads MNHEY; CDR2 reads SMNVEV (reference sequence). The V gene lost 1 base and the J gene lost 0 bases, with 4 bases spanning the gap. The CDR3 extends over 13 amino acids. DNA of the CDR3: TGTGCCAGCAGTTTATGGAGCTCCTACGAGCAGTACTTC. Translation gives CASSLWSSYEQYF.

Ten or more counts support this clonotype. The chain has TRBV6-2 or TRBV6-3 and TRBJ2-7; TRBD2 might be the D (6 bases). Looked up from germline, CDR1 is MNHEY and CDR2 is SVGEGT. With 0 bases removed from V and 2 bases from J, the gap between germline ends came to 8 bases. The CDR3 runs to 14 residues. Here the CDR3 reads CASSYSRDPYEQYF. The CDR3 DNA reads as TGTGCCAGCAGTTACTCGCGGGATCCCTACGAGCAGTACTTC.

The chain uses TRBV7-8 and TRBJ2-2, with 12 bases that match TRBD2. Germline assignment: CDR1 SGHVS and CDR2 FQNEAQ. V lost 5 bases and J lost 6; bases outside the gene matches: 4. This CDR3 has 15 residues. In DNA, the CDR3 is TGTGCCAGCAGCCCCAGGACTAGCGGGGCCGGGGAGCTGTTTTTT. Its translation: CASSPRTSGAGELFF.

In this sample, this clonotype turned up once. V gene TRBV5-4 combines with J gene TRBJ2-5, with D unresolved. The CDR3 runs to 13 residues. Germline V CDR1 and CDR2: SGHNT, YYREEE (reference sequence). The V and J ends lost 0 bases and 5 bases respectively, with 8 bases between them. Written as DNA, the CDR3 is TGTGCCAGCAGCTTGGCAGCACGGGAGACCCAGTACTTC. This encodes CASSLAARETQYF. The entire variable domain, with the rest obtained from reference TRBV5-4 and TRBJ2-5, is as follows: ETGVTQSPTHLIKTRGQQVTLRCSSQSGHNTVSWYQQALGQGPQFIFQYYREEENGRGNFPPRFSGLQFPNYSSELNVNALELDDSALYLCASSLAARETQYFGPGTRLLVL.

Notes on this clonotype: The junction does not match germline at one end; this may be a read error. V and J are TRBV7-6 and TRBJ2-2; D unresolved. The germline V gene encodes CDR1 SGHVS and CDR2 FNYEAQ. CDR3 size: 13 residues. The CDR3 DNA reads TGTGCCAGCAGCTTAAGGAACGCCGGGGAGCTGTTTTTT. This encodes CASSLRNAGELFF.

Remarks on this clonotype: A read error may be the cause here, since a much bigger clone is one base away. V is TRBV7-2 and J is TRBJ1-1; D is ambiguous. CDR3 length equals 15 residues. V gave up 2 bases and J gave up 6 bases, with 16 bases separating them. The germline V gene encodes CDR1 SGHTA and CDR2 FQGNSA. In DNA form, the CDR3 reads TGTGCCAGCAGCTTAAAGGTTTGGGAGTGGGCTGAAGCTTTCTTT. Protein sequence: CASSLKVWEWAEAFF.